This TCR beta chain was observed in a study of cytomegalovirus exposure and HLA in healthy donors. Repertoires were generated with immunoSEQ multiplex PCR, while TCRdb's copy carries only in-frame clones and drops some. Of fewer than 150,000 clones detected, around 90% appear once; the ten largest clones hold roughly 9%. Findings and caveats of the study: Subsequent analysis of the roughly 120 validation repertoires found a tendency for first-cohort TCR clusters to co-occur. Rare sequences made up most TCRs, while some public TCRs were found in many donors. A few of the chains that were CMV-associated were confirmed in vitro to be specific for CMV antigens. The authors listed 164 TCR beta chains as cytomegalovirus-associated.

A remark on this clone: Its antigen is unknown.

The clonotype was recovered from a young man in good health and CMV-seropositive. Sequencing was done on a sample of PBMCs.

CDR3 loop: CAWYGDLSGEQYF. The CDR3 nucleotides are TGTGCCTGGTATGGGGACTTATCCGGCGAGCAGTACTTC. This chain connects TRBV30 to TRBJ2-5, with a weak D call TRBD2 (6 bases). The end of the DNA aligns better with TRBJ2-7, so the J call may be wrong. The CDR3 totals 13 residues. The germline V gene encodes CDR1 GTSNPN and CDR2 SVGIG (reference sequence).